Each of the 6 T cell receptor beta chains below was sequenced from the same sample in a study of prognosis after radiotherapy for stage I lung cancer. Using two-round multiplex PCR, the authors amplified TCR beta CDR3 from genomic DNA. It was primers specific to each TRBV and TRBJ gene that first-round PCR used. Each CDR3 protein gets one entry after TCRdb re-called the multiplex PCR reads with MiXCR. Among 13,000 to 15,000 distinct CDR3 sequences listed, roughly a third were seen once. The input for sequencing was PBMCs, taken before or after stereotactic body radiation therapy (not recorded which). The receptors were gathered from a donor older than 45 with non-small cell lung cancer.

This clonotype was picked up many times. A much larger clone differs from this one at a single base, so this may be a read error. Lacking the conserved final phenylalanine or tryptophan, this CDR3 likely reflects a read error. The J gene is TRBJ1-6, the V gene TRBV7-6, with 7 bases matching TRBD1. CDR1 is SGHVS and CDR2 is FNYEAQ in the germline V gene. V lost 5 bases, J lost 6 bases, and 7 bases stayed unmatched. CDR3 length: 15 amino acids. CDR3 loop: CASSLTGSGNSPLHL. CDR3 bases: TGTGCCAGCAGCCTGACAGGGTCGGGTAATTCACCCCTCCACCTT.

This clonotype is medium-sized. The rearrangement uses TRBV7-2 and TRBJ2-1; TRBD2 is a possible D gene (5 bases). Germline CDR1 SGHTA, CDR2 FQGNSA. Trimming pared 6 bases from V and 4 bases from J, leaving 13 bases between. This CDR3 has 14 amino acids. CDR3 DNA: TGTGCCAGCAGAGGTGGGAGCAGATACAATGAGCAGTTCTTC. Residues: CASRGGSRYNEQFF. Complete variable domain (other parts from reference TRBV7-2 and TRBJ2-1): GAGVSQSPSNKVTEKGKDVELRCDPISGHTALYWYRQSLGQGLEFLIYFQGNSAPDKSGLPSDRFSAERTGGSVSTLTIQRTQQEDSAVYLCASRGGSRYNEQFFGPGTRLTVL.

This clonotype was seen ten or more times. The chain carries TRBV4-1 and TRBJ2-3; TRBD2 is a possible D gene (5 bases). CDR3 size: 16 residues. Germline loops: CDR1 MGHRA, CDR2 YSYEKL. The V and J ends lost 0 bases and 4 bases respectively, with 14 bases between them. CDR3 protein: CASSQESSRRSDTQYF. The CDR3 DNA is TGCGCCAGCAGCCAAGAGTCTAGCCGGCGTTCAGATACGCAGTATTTT.

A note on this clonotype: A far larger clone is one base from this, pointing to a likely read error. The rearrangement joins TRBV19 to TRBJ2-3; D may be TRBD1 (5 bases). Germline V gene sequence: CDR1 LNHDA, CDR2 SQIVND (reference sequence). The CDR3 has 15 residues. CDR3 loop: CASSTAAGNTDTQYF. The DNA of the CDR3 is TGCGCCAGCAGCACCGCGGCAGGGAACACAGATACGCAGTATTTT.

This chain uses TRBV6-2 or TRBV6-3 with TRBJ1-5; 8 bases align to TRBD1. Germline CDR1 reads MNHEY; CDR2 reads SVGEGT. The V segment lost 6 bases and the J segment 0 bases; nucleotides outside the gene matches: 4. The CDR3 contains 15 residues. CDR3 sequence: CASSKTGDSNQPQHF. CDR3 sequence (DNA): TGTGCCAGCAGCAAGACAGGGGATAGCAATCAGCCCCAGCATTTT.

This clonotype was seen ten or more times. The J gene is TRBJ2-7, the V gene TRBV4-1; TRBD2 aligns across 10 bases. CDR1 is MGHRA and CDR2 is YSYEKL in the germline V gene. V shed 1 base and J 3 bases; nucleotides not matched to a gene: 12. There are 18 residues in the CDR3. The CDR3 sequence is CASSQGEARTSGYYEQYF. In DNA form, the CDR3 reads TGCGCCAGCAGCCAAGGGGAGGCCAGGACTAGCGGATACTACGAGCAGTACTTC.